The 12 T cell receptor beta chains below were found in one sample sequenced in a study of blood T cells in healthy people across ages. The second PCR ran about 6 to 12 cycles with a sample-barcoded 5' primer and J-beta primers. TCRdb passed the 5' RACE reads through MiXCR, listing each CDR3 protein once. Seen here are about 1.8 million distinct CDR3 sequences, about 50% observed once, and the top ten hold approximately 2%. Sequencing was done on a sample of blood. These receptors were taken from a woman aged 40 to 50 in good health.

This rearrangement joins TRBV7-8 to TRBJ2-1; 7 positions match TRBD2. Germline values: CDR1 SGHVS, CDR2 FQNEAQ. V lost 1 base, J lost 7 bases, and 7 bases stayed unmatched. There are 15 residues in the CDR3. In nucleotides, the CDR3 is TGTGCCAGCAGCTTAGTAGACGGGGGGAAGAATGAGCAGTTCTTC. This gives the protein CASSLVDGGKNEQFF.

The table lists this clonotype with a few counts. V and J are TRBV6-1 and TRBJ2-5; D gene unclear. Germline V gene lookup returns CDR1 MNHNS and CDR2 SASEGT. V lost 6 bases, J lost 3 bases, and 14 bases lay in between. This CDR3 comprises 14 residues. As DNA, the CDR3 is TGTGCCAGCAGCTTGAGGACCGTAAAAGAGACCCAGTACTTC. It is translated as CASSLRTVKETQYF.

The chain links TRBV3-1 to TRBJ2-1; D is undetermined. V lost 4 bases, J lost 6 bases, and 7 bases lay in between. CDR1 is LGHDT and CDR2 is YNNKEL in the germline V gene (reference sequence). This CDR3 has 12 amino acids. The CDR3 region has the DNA TGTGCCAGCAGCCGGTACGGCAATGAGCAGTTCTTC. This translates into CASSRYGNEQFF.

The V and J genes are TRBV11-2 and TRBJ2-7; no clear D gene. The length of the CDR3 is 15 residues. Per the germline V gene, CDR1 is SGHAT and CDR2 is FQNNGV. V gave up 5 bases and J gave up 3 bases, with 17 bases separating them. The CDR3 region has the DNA TGTGCCAGCAGCCCCGGCGGCTCCCCTGACTACGAGCAGTACTTC. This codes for CASSPGGSPDYEQYF.

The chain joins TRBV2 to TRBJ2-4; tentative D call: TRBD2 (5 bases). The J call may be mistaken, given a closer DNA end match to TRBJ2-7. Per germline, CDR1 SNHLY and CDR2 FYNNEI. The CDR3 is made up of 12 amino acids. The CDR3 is CASTLGVYEQYF. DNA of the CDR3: TGTGCCAGCACGTTGGGAGTGTACGAGCAGTACTTC.

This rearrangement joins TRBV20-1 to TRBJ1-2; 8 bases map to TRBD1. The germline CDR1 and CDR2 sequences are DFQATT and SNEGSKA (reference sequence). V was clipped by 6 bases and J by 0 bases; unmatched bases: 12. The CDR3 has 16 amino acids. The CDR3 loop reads CSAEGQGGLANYGYTF. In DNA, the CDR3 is TGCAGTGCGGAAGGACAGGGAGGTTTAGCTAACTATGGCTACACCTTC.

The CDR3 DNA is TGCGCCAGCAGCCAAGGGACCTATTCACCCCTCCACTTT. Its protein is CASSQGTYSPLHF. This sequence joins TRBV4-3 and TRBJ1-6; D uncertain. With 1 base removed from V and 8 bases from J, the gap between germline ends came to 6 bases. CDR1 is LGHNA, CDR2 YSLEER, per germline. The CDR3 has 13 amino acids.

CDR3 bases: TGCAGTGCTCATAGAGCGGACCGCTCCTACAATGAGCAGTACTTC. Its translation is CSAHRADRSYNEQYF. The J gene is TRBJ2-1, the V gene TRBV20-1; a possible D gene is TRBD2 (5 bases). The DNA end is a closer match to TRBJ2-7, so the J assignment may be wrong. The CDR3 has 15 residues. Per germline, CDR1 DFQATT and CDR2 SNEGSKA (reference sequence).

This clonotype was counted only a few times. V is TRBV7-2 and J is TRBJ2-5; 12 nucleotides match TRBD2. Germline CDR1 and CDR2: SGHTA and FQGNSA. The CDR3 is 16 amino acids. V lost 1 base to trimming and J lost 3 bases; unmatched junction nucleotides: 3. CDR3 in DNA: TGTGCCAGCAGCTTAGAGCCTAGCGGGGGGGAAGAGACCCAGTACTTC. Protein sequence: CASSLEPSGGEETQYF.

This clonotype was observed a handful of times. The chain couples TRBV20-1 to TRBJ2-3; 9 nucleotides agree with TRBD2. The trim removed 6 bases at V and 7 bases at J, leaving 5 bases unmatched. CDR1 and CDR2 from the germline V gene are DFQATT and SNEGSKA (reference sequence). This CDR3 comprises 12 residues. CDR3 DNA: TGCAGTGCGAGTAGCGGGGGTTATACGCAGTATTTT. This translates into CSASSGGYTQYF.

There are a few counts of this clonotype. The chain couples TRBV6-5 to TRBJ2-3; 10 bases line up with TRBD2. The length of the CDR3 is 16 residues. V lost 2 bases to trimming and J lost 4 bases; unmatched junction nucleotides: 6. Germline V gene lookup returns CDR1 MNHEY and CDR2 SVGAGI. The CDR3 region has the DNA TGTGCCAGCAGTTACGAGCGGGGGGGCCCGGCAGATACGCAGTATTTT. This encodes CASSYERGGPADTQYF.

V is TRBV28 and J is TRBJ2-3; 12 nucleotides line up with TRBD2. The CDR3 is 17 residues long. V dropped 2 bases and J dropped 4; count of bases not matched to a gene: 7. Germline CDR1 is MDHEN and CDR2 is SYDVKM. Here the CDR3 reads CASSLVSSGGAPDTQYF. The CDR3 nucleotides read TGTGCCAGCAGTTTAGTGTCTAGCGGGGGGGCTCCAGATACGCAGTATTTT.